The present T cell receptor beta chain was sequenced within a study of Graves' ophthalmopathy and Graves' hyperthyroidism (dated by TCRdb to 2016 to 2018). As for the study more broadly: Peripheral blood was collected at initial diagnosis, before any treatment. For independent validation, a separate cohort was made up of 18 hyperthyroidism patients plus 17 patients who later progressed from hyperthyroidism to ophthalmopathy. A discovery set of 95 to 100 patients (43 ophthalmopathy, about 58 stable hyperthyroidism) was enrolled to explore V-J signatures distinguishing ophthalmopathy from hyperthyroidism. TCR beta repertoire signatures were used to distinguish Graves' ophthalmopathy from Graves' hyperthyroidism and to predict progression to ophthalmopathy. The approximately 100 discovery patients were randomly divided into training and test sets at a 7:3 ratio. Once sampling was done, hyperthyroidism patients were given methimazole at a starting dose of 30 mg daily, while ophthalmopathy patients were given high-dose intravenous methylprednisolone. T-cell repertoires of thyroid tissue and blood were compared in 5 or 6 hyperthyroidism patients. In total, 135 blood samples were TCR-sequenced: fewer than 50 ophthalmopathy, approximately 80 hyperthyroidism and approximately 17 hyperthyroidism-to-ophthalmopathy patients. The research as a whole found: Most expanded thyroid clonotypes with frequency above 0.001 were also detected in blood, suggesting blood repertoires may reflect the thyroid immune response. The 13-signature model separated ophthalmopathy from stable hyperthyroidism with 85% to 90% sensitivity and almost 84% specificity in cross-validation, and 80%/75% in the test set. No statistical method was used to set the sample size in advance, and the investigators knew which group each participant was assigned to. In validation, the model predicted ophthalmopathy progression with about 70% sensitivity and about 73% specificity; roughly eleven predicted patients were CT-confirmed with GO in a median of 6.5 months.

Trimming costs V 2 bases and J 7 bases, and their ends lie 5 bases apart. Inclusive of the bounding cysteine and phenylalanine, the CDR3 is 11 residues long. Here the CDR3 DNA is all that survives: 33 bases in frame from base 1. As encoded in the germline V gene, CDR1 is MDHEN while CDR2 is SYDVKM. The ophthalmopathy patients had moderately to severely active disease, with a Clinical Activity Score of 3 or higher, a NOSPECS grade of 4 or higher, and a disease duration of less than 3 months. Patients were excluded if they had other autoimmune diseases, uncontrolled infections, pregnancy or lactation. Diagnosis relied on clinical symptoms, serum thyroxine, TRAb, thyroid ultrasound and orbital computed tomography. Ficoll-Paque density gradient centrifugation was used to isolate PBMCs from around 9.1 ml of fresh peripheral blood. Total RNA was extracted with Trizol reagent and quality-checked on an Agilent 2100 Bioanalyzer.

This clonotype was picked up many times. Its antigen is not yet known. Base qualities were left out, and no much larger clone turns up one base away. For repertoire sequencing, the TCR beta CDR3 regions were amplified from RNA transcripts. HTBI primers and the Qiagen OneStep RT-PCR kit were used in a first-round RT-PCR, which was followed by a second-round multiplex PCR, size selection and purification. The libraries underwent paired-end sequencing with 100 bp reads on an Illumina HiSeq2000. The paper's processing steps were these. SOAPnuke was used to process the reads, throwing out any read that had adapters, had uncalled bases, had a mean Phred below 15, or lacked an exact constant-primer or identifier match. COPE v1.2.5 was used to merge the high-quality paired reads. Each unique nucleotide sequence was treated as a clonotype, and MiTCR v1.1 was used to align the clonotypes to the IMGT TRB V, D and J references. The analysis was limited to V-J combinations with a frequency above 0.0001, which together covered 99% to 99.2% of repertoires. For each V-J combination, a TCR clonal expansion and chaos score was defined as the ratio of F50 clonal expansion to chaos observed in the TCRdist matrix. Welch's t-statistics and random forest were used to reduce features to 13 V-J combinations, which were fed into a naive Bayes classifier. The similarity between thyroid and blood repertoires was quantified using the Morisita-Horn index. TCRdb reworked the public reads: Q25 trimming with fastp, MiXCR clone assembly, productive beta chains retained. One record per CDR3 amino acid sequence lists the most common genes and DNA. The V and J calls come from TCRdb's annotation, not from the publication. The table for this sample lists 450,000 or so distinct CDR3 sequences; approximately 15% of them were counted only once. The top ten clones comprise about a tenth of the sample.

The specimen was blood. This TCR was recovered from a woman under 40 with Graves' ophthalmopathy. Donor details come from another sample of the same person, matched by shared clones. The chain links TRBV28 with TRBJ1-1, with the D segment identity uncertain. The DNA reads TGTGCCAGCAGTTTAAGGTTTGAAGCTTTCTTT. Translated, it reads CASSLRFEAFF.